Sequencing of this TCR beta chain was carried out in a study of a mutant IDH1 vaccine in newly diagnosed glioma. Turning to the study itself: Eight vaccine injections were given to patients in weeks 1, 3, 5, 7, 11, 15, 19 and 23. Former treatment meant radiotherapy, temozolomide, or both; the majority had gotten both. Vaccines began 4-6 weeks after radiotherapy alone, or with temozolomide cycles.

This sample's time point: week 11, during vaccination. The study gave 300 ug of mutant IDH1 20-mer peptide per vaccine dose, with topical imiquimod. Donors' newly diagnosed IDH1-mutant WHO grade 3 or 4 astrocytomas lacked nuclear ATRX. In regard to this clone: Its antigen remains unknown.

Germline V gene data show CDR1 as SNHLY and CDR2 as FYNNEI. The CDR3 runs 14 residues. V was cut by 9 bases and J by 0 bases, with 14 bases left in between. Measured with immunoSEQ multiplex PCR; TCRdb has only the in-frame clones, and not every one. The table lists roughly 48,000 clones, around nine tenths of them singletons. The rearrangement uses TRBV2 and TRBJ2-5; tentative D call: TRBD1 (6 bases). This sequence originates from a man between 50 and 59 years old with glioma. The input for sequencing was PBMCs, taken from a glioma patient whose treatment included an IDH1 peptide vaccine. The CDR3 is CASGGQPYQETQYF. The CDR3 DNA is TGTGCCAGTGGGGGCCAGCCGTACCAAGAGACCCAGTACTTC.